The 13 T cell receptor beta chains below were found in one sample sequenced in a study of shared clonotypes between healthy human individuals. Method: immunoSEQ multiplex PCR; TCRdb's copy keeps in-frame clones and lacks some. In the table there are about 2,200,000 clones, just over 90% of which are singletons. The naive CD8 population came from CD45RO-negative cells selected for CCR7, without terminally differentiated effector memory CD45RA+ cells. Sequenced input: naive CD8+ T cells from PBMCs. The receptors here all came from a man younger than 35 in good health. Some clones in this sample may be carry-over from other donors' samples.

The chain combines TRBV30 with TRBJ2-3; no clear D. V lost 1 base and J 8 bases, leaving 7 bases between the germline ends. This CDR3 spans 11 amino acids. Per the germline V gene, CDR1 is GTSNPN and CDR2 is SVGIG (reference sequence). CDR3 nucleotide sequence: TGTGCCTGGAGTGAACTAAGTACGCAGTATTTT. Protein sequence: CAWSELSTQYF.

This chain's CDR3 is CASSQLAGGETQYF. In DNA form, the CDR3 reads TGTGCCAGCAGTCAACTAGCGGGGGGGGAGACCCAGTACTTC. The J gene is TRBJ2-5, the V gene TRBV27; 13 positions match TRBD2. This CDR3 has 14 residues. Germline CDR1 and CDR2: MNHEY and SMNVEV (reference sequence). The V and J ends lost 5 bases and 5 bases, in that order; junction bases with no gene match: 2.

The rearrangement links TRBV2 to TRBJ2-1, with 7 bases lining up with TRBD2. The CDR3 length is 14 residues. V lost 3 bases and J lost 6; bases outside the gene matches: 5. CDR1 and CDR2 (germline): SNHLY, FYNNEI. The chain's CDR3 is CASSDYPGGNEQFF. The CDR3 DNA reads as TGTGCCAGCAGTGACTACCCGGGGGGCAATGAGCAGTTCTTC.

The rearrangement links TRBV5-1 to TRBJ2-3; TRBD2 matches at 9 bases. Germline values: CDR1 SGHRS, CDR2 YFSETQ. J was trimmed by 1 base and V by 2 bases; bases with no gene match: 14. The CDR3 loop spans 19 amino acids. CDR3 DNA sequence: TGCGCCAGCAGCTTCACTAGCGGGTATCGCAGTCATGGCACAGATACGCAGTATTTT. Translating it yields CASSFTSGYRSHGTDTQYF.

This chain uses TRBV19 with TRBJ2-7; possibly TRBD1 or TRBD2 for D (6 bases each). The ends were cut back, 2 bases at V and 2 bases at J, with 13 bases in the middle. Germline V gene sequence: CDR1 LNHDA, CDR2 SQIVND (reference sequence). This CDR3 has 15 residues. CDR3 DNA: TGTGCCAGTAGTATATTCGGGGGCTCAGCCTACGAGCAGTACTTC. Its translation: CASSIFGGSAYEQYF.

The chain has TRBV9 and TRBJ2-1, with 8 positions matching TRBD2. The CDR3 extends over 16 amino acids. Per the germline V gene, CDR1 is SGDLS and CDR2 is YYNGEE. The V segment lost 0 bases and the J segment 9 bases; nucleotides outside the gene matches: 11. The CDR3 sequence: CASSVGVSGSTAEQFF. In DNA form, the CDR3 reads TGTGCCAGCAGCGTAGGGGTCAGCGGGAGTACGGCTGAGCAGTTCTTC.

This clone has just a few counts. The same CDR3 is also encoded by other DNA sequences in this sample. V usage is TRBV29-1 and J usage is TRBJ1-1; D is uncertain. The CDR3 sequence is 12 residues long. Germline CDR1 SQVTM, CDR2 ANQGSEA. With 4 bases removed from V and 0 bases from J, the gap between germline ends came to 6 bases. CDR3 nucleotides: TGCAGCGTTGTCAGTCTGAACACTGAAGCTTTCTTT. It encodes CSVVSLNTEAFF.

V and J are TRBV7-3 and TRBJ2-7, with 10 bases aligning to TRBD2. The CDR3 is made up of 15 amino acids. V lost 3 bases to trimming and J lost 2 bases; unmatched junction nucleotides: 4. Germline CDR1 reads SGHTA; CDR2 reads FQGTGA. CDR3 coding DNA: TGTGCCAGCAGCTTTAGGACTAGCGGAACCTACGAGCAGTACTTC. It is translated as CASSFRTSGTYEQYF.

The chain joins TRBV7-9 to TRBJ2-1; TRBD1 agrees at 7 bases. Germline V CDR1 and CDR2: SEHNR, FQNEAQ (reference sequence). J lost 0 bases, V lost 4 bases, and 6 bases had no gene match. The CDR3 contains 16 residues. The CDR3 coding sequence is TGTGCCAGCAGCTCTGACAGGGTGAGCTCCTACAATGAGCAGTTCTTC. Its translation is CASSSDRVSSYNEQFF.

Here the CDR3 reads CASSPTTILAGKTDTQYF. In DNA, the CDR3 is TGTGCCAGCAGCCCGACTACTATACTAGCGGGAAAAACAGATACGCAGTATTTT. The chain joins TRBV7-3 to TRBJ2-3; 10 bases fit TRBD2. Per the germline V gene, CDR1 is SGHTA and CDR2 is FQGTGA. This CDR3 has 18 amino acids. With 5 bases clipped from V and 3 bases from J, the junction kept 14 bases outside the gene matches.

The chain has TRBV5-6 and TRBJ2-7; 11 positions agree with TRBD2. V trimming: 2 bases; J trimming: 7 bases; junction bases outside the gene matches: 8. The CDR3 contains 15 residues. The germline V gene encodes CDR1 SGHDT and CDR2 YYEEEE. CDR3 loop: CASSFGSGRAGEQYF. The CDR3 bases are TGTGCCAGCAGCTTTGGTAGCGGGAGGGCTGGGGAGCAGTACTTC.

Remarks on this clone: Other DNA sequences from this sample encode an identical CDR3 as well. The rearrangement links TRBV27 to TRBJ2-5; no definite D call. CDR3 length: 14 residues. V was trimmed by 2 bases and J by 1 base, leaving 8 bases between them. Germline V CDR1 and CDR2: MNHEY, SMNVEV (reference sequence). CDR3 in DNA: TGTGCCAGCAGTTTAAGGGTACCCCAAGAGACCCAGTACTTC. Translating gives CASSLRVPQETQYF.

For this clone: Here the CDR3 omits its conserved ending phenylalanine or tryptophan, so a read error is the likely source. It is unclear where the CDR3 begins or ends on the DNA, so no DNA is shown, and the CDR3 is as TCRdb lists it. The rearrangement uses TRBV28 and TRBJ2-3; the table's D gene call, TRBD2, was not cross checked with the DNA. The length of the CDR3 is 8 amino acids, counting both ends. The germline gives CDR1 MDHEN, CDR2 SYDVKM. CDR3: CASSWSPA.